This TCR beta chain comes out of a study of beta chain features in type 1 diabetes. Study-wide results and limits: There were fewer insertions and more deletions at the VDJ junctions of type 1 diabetes patients. Any role of HLA type in TCRB rearrangement remained unresolved here. TCRB repertoires of naive, central memory and Treg cells appeared more similar among patients than among healthy donors. Type 1 diabetes patients had moderately but significantly shorter TCRB CDR3s in all four CD4+ subsets.

All of the isolated RNA was reverse transcribed, so expressed TCRB transcripts were sequenced. Only in-frame clones appear in the TCRdb table, and some are missing; sequencing was by immunoSEQ multiplex PCR. This sample carries about 45,000 clones, roughly 70% of them seen once, and the ten largest clones take more than 2%. This clone was picked up a small number of times. What it binds is not known. Trimming cost V 6 bases and J 3 bases, with 9 bases left between them. The germline gives CDR1 SGHTA, CDR2 FQGNSA. CDR3 length equals 13 residues. Sequenced sample: Tregs from blood. The sequence was collected from a woman under 30 with type 1 diabetes. J is TRBJ1-3 and V is TRBV7-2; D might be TRBD1 (6 bases). CDR3 residues: CASSSGHGNTIYF. Here the CDR3 DNA reads TGTGCCAGCAGTTCGGGACATGGAAACACCATATATTTT.